This TCR beta chain emerged from a study of blood T cell repertoires in COVID-19. About the study: Samples came from the United States, Italy and Spain, spanning acute and convalescent COVID-19. T cells, B-cell-depleted T cells, or PBMCs provided the cDNA or gDNA that served as material.

In the original analysis: Nucleated cell number was recorded as an estimate derived from reference gene primer amplification. The method was immunoSEQ multiplex PCR; TCRdb's version includes in-frame clones alone and lacks a portion of them. That table furnishes V, J and clone size, whereas the DNA furnished D and trimming. Found here are approximately 150,000 clones, roughly 89% of them singletons; the top ten hold less than 5.5%. This CDR3 has 15 amino acids. V lost 4 bases to trimming and J lost 6 bases; unmatched junction nucleotides: 11. Germline CDR1 reads LNHDA; CDR2 reads SQIVND (reference sequence).

The sequencing sample was made of peripheral blood. The origin of this receptor is a human donor in a cohort sampled during active COVID-19. The V call is TRBV19, the J call TRBJ2-7, with 8 bases that match TRBD1. DNA of the CDR3: TGTGCCAGTAGTAGGGCAGGGGGCGATGCAGGCGAGCAGTACTTC. Translation: CASSRAGGDAGEQYF.